One sample yielded the 23 T cell receptor beta chains listed below, sequenced in a study of CXCR3-negative and CXCR3-positive naive CD8 T cells. General study points: Against CXCR3-negative naive cells, CXCR3-positive naive cells showed more hydrophobic TRB CDR3s.

No antigen is known for these receptors. The TRB libraries of cDNA were built by UMI-labeled 5' RACE. TCRdb re-called the 5' RACE reads; one entry per CDR3 protein, DNA not given. The sample totals about 130,000 distinct CDR3 sequences. Material for sequencing was naive CXCR3+ CD8+ T cells from blood. Subset indicated: CD45RO-CCR7+CD27+CD95- naive CD8+ T cells expressing CXCR3 (TNR3+). Receptors originate from a human donor in good health. Some clones in this sample may be carry-over from other donors' samples.

The chain uses TRBV14 and TRBJ2-1. Germline loops: CDR1 SGHDN, CDR2 FVKESK. The CDR3 length is 12 residues. CDR3 sequence reads: CASSQAWSEQFF.

V usage is TRBV5-1 and J usage is TRBJ2-2; the TCRdb call, TRBD1, lacks DNA for checking. The CDR3 extends over 11 amino acids. The germline gives CDR1 SGHRS, CDR2 YFSETQ. CDR3 protein: CASTARGELFF.

The chain links TRBV20-1 to TRBJ2-7; there is no DNA to check the TCRdb D call of TRBD2. There are 13 residues in the CDR3. Germline-derived CDR1 and CDR2 are DFQATT and SNEGSKA (reference sequence). Here the CDR3 reads CSARPGLGYEQYF.

The chain links TRBV12-3 or TRBV12-4 to TRBJ2-4. The CDR3 length is 12 residues. The CDR3 loop is CASSDPRNIQYF.

This chain uses TRBV7-9 with TRBJ2-7; the D gene TCRdb calls, TRBD2, cannot be checked with no DNA. This CDR3 is built from 14 residues. Germline CDR1 and CDR2: SEHNR and FQNEAQ (reference sequence). CDR3 residues: CASSFTSGSYEQYF.

This chain's CDR3 is CASSLAGLQETQYF. The gene calls are TRBV12-3 or TRBV12-4 and TRBJ2-5. The length of the CDR3 is 14 residues.

The chain recombines TRBV21-1 with TRBJ2-1. TRBV21-1 is recorded as a pseudogene. The CDR3 contains 15 residues. The CDR3 protein is CASSKDGSTYNEQFF.

V is TRBV28 and J is TRBJ1-2; the D gene TCRdb calls, TRBD1, cannot be checked with no DNA. There are 13 residues in the CDR3. Germline-derived CDR1 and CDR2 are MDHEN and SYDVKM. CDR3 in amino acids: CASSLSQGYGYTF.

The chain uses TRBV29-1 and TRBJ1-3. The CDR3 extends over 14 amino acids. CDR1 and CDR2 from the germline V gene are SQVTM and ANQGSEA. CDR3 sequence: CSVEIMEGGNTIYF.

The chain has TRBV29-1 and TRBJ2-2; TCRdb picks TRBD1, but there is no DNA to check that call. CDR1 is SQVTM, CDR2 ANQGSEA, per germline. This CDR3 has 12 residues. This chain's CDR3 is CSGFEGTGELFF.

This chain uses TRBV5-1 with TRBJ2-3. Per the germline V gene, CDR1 is SGHRS and CDR2 is YFSETQ. The CDR3 sequence is 14 residues long. This chain's CDR3 is CASSLPQDPDTQYF.

J is TRBJ2-3 and V is TRBV4-1. CDR3 length equals 16 residues. CDR1 and CDR2 from the germline V gene are MGHRA and YSYEKL. CDR3 residues: CASSQEYEVATDTQYF.

The rearrangement links TRBV29-1 to TRBJ2-7; the D call from TCRdb, TRBD1, cannot be confirmed without DNA. Germline V lookup: CDR1 SQVTM, CDR2 ANQGSEA. The CDR3 loop spans 15 amino acids. This CDR3 reads CSVEDGGAETYEQYF.

The chain recombines TRBV12-3 or TRBV12-4 with TRBJ2-7; absent DNA, TCRdb's TRBD2 call cannot be checked. The CDR3 has 15 amino acids. The CDR3 sequence: CASSLGSGGPYEQYF.

The rearrangement uses TRBV28 and TRBJ1-1; TCRdb's D call of TRBD1 is untestable without DNA. Germline CDR1 is MDHEN and CDR2 is SYDVKM. The length of the CDR3 is 15 residues. The CDR3 is CASSPPSRGGTEAFF.

The J gene is TRBJ2-2, the V gene TRBV5-1; there is no DNA to check the TCRdb D call of TRBD1. CDR1 is SGHRS and CDR2 is YFSETQ in the germline V gene. The CDR3 runs to 15 residues. CDR3 loop: CASSPRNQNTGELFF. Together with reference TRBV5-1 and TRBJ2-2, the CDR3 gives the full variable domain: KAGVTQTPRYLIKTRGQQVTLSCSPISGHRSVSWYQQTPGQGLQFLFEYFSETQRNKGNFPGRFSGRQFSNSRSEMNVSTLELGDSALYLCASSPRNQNTGELFFGEGSRLTVL.

This chain joins TRBV7-3 and TRBJ1-6; with no DNA, the TCRdb D assignment of TRBD1 cannot be verified. CDR3 length: 16 residues. Per the germline V gene, CDR1 is SGHTA and CDR2 is FQGTGA. CDR3 protein: CASSSMGQGANSPLHF.

The V and J genes are TRBV18 and TRBJ2-3; TCRdb selects TRBD1, and the lack of DNA leaves this call unchecked. Germline V lookup: CDR1 KGHSH, CDR2 LQKENI. The CDR3 sequence is 14 residues long. CDR3 sequence: CASSYWDRTDTQYF.

The rearrangement uses TRBV6-2 or TRBV6-3 and TRBJ1-5. The CDR3 runs 12 residues. Germline CDR1 is MNHEY and CDR2 is SVGEGT. The CDR3 here is CASGNRNQPQHF.

V gene TRBV12-3 or TRBV12-4 combines with J gene TRBJ2-6. This CDR3 comprises 14 residues. CDR3 amino acids: CASSAGSGANVLTF.

The CDR3 loop is CASSYSHEQYF. The J gene is TRBJ2-7, the V gene TRBV6-5. Germline V gene data show CDR1 as MNHEY and CDR2 as SVGAGI. The CDR3 consists of 11 residues.

The chain recombines TRBV21-1 with TRBJ2-7; TCRdb's D call, TRBD1, is unchecked because there is no DNA. TRBV21-1 is designated a pseudogene. This CDR3 has 20 residues. The CDR3 reads CASSKARFNLSGTGVDEQYF.

The V gene is TRBV7-2, the J gene TRBJ2-3; TCRdb's D gene call, TRBD2, goes unchecked for lack of DNA. The germline V gene encodes CDR1 SGHTA and CDR2 FQGNSA. This CDR3 region has 14 residues. Here the CDR3 reads CASSHPAEADTQYF.